The 27 T cell receptor beta chains given below trace back to one sample, sequenced in a study of OX40 agonist ivuxolimab in advanced cancers. The protocol was immunoSEQ multiplex PCR, while the TCRdb copy is restricted to in-frame clones and leaves out a portion. The sample holds 45,000 to 60,000 clones, over 65% seen once. Sequenced material: CD4+ or CD8+ T cells sorted from blood, taken in a trial of the OX40 agonist ivuxolimab. The receptors here all came from an adult with an advanced solid tumor such as melanoma, head and neck, liver or kidney cancer.

J is TRBJ1-5 and V is TRBV21-1. TRBV21-1 has pseudogene status. The length of the CDR3 is 14 residues. The CDR3 reads CASSERESNQPQHF. For the CDR3, the DNA is TGTGCCAGCAGCGAAAGGGAGAGCAATCAGCCCCAGCATTTT.

The rearrangement uses TRBV5-1 and TRBJ2-1; 7 bases are shared with TRBD1. This CDR3 is built from 15 residues. The ends lost 5 bases at V and 0 bases at J; junction bases unmatched: 5. Germline V gives CDR1 SGHRS, CDR2 YFSETQ. Written as DNA, the CDR3 is TGCGCCAGCAGGCAGACAGGGAGCTCCTACAATGAGCAGTTCTTC. Its protein is CASRQTGSSYNEQFF.

In this sample, this clone turned up a few times. CDR3 in DNA: TGTGCCAGCAGCCCATCCGGGACAGGGAGTGGCTACACCTTC. Amino acids: CASSPSGTGSGYTF. V usage is TRBV7-2 and J usage is TRBJ1-2; 9 bases match TRBD1. Per the germline V gene, CDR1 is SGHTA and CDR2 is FQGNSA. V lost 5 bases, J lost 7 bases, and 8 bases stayed unmatched. The CDR3 sequence is 14 residues long.

The V gene is TRBV5-4, the J gene TRBJ2-5; TRBD2 aligns across 13 bases. This CDR3 comprises 16 residues. With V trimmed by 4 bases and J by 5 bases, 8 bases remained unmatched. CDR1 SGHNT and CDR2 YYREEE come from the germline V gene (reference sequence). CDR3 bases: TGTGCCAGCAGCACCGAACTAGCGGGAGGGCCGGAGACCCAGTACTTC. It translates to CASSTELAGGPETQYF.

Concerning this clone itself: This specimen includes other DNA sequences encoding the same CDR3. V gene TRBV5-1 combines with J gene TRBJ1-2, with D tentatively TRBD1 (5 bases). Germline assignment: CDR1 SGHRS and CDR2 YFSETQ. The V and J ends lost 0 bases and 4 bases respectively, with 7 bases between them. The CDR3 has 13 residues. CDR3 sequence: CASSLGQTYGYTF. CDR3 bases: TGCGCCAGCAGCTTGGGACAGACCTATGGCTACACCTTC. The whole variable domain, filled in from reference TRBV5-1 and TRBJ1-2, reads KAGVTQTPRYLIKTRGQQVTLSCSPISGHRSVSWYQQTPGQGLQFLFEYFSETQRNKGNFPGRFSGRQFSNSRSEMNVSTLELGDSALYLCASSLGQTYGYTFGSGTRLTVV.

The genes are TRBV9 and TRBJ1-1, with D maybe TRBD1 (6 bases). Between the trimmed V and J ends, which lost 6 bases and 1 base, there was a span of 16 bases. This CDR3 region has 15 residues. From germline, CDR1 is SGDLS and CDR2 YYNGEE. The CDR3 loop reads CASINQGQTNTEAFF. CDR3 bases: TGTGCCAGCATCAATCAGGGGCAGACGAACACTGAAGCTTTCTTT.

The chain links TRBV5-6 to TRBJ2-7; 9 bases map to TRBD1. The CDR3 has 15 amino acids. In germline, CDR1 is SGHDT, CDR2 YYEEEE. The V segment lost 4 bases and the J segment 3 bases; nucleotides outside the gene matches: 8. The CDR3, as DNA: TGTGCCAGCAGCCGAAGGGGGGACAGGGTCTACGAGCAGTACTTC. It yields the protein CASSRRGDRVYEQYF.

This chain joins TRBV7-2 and TRBJ1-2; a possible D gene is TRBD1 (5 bases). With 1 base removed from V and 0 bases from J, the gap between germline ends came to 9 bases. The CDR3 covers 15 residues. The V gene's germline CDR1 is SGHTA and CDR2 FQGNSA. The CDR3 sequence: CASSLDRQANYGYTF. CDR3 coding DNA: TGTGCCAGCAGCTTAGACAGGCAAGCTAACTATGGCTACACCTTC.

V and J are TRBV30 and TRBJ2-1; D may be TRBD2 (6 bases). The CDR3 has 15 amino acids. The V gene lost 2 bases and the J gene lost 8 bases, with 19 bases spanning the gap. CDR1 and CDR2 (germline): GTSNPN, SVGIG (reference sequence). The CDR3 spells CAWSRASALIDEQFF. The CDR3 nucleotides read TGTGCCTGGAGTCGGGCTAGCGCGTTAATCGATGAGCAGTTCTTC. Combining the CDR3 with reference TRBV30 and TRBJ2-1 gives the whole variable domain SQTIHQWPATLVQPVGSPLSLECTVEGTSNPNLYWYRQAAGRGLQLLFYSVGIGQISSEVPQNLSASRPQDRQFILSSKKLLLSDSGFYLCAWSRASALIDEQFFGPGTRLTVL.

The chain uses TRBV19 and TRBJ2-3, with D possibly being TRBD1 (6 bases). Trimming removed 7 bases at V and 9 bases at J, with 23 bases between. The CDR3 loop spans 15 amino acids. CDR1 is LNHDA, CDR2 SQIVND, per germline (reference sequence). In nucleotides, the CDR3 is TGTGCCAGTACCTCAGGGGCAGGGGATCATAACACGCAGTATTTT. Translated: CASTSGAGDHNTQYF.

The V call is TRBV6-5, the J call TRBJ1-5; 7 bases fit TRBD1. Looked up from germline, CDR1 is MNHEY and CDR2 is SVGAGI. This CDR3 is 13 amino acids long. Losses at the gene ends were 4 bases for V and 7 bases for J; bases not matched to a gene: 4. CDR3 nucleotide sequence: TGTGCCAGCAGTTCGACAGGGACACAGCCCCAGCATTTT. This sequence encodes CASSSTGTQPQHF.

The chain couples TRBV12-5 to TRBJ2-7, with D maybe TRBD2 (6 bases). V dropped 1 base and J dropped 2 bases, with 18 bases sitting between them. The CDR3 runs 17 residues. Per the germline V gene, CDR1 is LGHNT and CDR2 is FRNRAP. DNA of the CDR3: TGTGCTAGTGGTTTGGGATACGGGACTCGAGGCACCTACGAGCAGTACTTC. It encodes CASGLGYGTRGTYEQYF. The full variable domain, its missing parts supplied by reference TRBV12-5 and TRBJ2-7, is DARVTQTPRHKVTEMGQEVTMRCQPILGHNTVFWYRQTMMQGLELLAYFRNRAPLDDSGMPKDRFSAEMPDATLATLKIQPSEPRDSAVYFCASGLGYGTRGTYEQYFGPGTRLTVT.

The J gene is TRBJ1-4, the V gene TRBV19; D is ambiguous. V was clipped by 6 bases and J by 8 bases, with 13 bases between them. The CDR3 contains 13 residues. CDR1 and CDR2 from the germline V gene are LNHDA and SQIVND (reference sequence). The CDR3 sequence: CASRTAGYEKLFF. The CDR3 region has the DNA TGTGCCAGTAGGACGGCGGGTTACGAAAAACTGTTTTTT.

The CDR3 coding sequence is TGTGCCAGCAGCTTAGGAGGGGCGGGCAGGAATGAGCAGTTCTTC. The encoded protein is CASSLGGAGRNEQFF. The chain has TRBV7-6 and TRBJ2-1; either TRBD1 or TRBD2 may supply D (5 bases each). The CDR3 has 15 residues. Trimming stripped 1 base from V and 7 bases from J, with 14 bases between. In germline, CDR1 is SGHVS, CDR2 FNYEAQ.

The J gene is TRBJ2-7, the V gene TRBV6-5; D is ambiguous. V was pared by 5 bases and J by 4 bases, with 6 bases between. The germline V gene encodes CDR1 MNHEY and CDR2 SVGAGI. The CDR3 extends over 11 amino acids. CDR3 residues: CASSNQYEQYF. In DNA, the CDR3 is TGTGCCAGCAGTAACCAGTACGAGCAGTACTTC.

This clone was picked up one time. The rearrangement uses TRBV5-4 and TRBJ2-3; 10 bases line up with TRBD1. The CDR3 is 14 amino acids. Germline V gives CDR1 SGHNT, CDR2 YYREEE (reference sequence). V shed 2 bases, J shed 5 bases, and the junction held 2 bases outside the gene matches. The CDR3 region has the DNA TGTGCCAGCAGCTTCGGGACAGGGGAAGATACGCAGTATTTT. It codes for CASSFGTGEDTQYF.

The CDR3 DNA reads as TGTGCCAGCTCATGGGCCGGGGAAGAGACCCAGTACTTC. It is translated as CASSWAGEETQYF. The V call is TRBV18, the J call TRBJ2-5; a possible D gene is TRBD2 (5 bases). Germline V gives CDR1 KGHSH, CDR2 LQKENI. This CDR3 region has 13 residues. The V end lost 5 bases, the J end lost 3 bases, and 10 bases lay between the germline ends.

The chain recombines TRBV6-1 with TRBJ1-5, with D hard to call. This CDR3 has 15 residues. The V gene's germline CDR1 is MNHNS and CDR2 SASEGT. Deletions cut 2 bases from V and 2 bases from J, with 10 bases between. Here the CDR3 reads CASSEQVFRNQPQHF. For the CDR3, the DNA is TGTGCCAGCAGTGAACAAGTATTCCGCAATCAGCCCCAGCATTTT.

In the case of this clone: One junction end does not reproduce the germline sequence, and a read error may be involved. The chain couples TRBV9 to TRBJ2-1; 9 nucleotides agree with TRBD1. The CDR3 length is 17 residues. Germline loops: CDR1 SGDLS, CDR2 YYNGEE. Here the CDR3 DNA reads TGTGCCGGCAGCGTTCGCCCCGGGACAGGGAATTTGAATGAGCAGTTCTTC. Translated: CAGSVRPGTGNLNEQFF. The complete variable domain, with remaining parts taken from reference TRBV9 and TRBJ2-1, reads DSGVTQTPKHLITATGQRVTLRCSPRSGDLSVYWYQQSLDQGLQFLIQYYNGEERAKGNILERFSAQQFPDLHSELNLSSLELGDSALYFCAGSVRPGTGNLNEQFFGPGTRLTVL.

Written as DNA, the CDR3 is TGTGCCAGCAGCTACGGACTGAGGCACACTGAAGCTTTCTTT. Encoded protein: CASSYGLRHTEAFF. The chain carries TRBV5-8 and TRBJ1-1; no definite D call. With 3 bases removed from V and 3 bases from J, the gap between germline ends came to 12 bases. The germline V gene encodes CDR1 SGHTS and CDR2 YDEGEE. This CDR3 has 14 residues.

The chain is built from TRBV5-4 and TRBJ1-6; 9 nucleotides line up with TRBD1. The CDR3 loop spans 15 amino acids. Per the germline V gene, CDR1 is SGHNT and CDR2 is YYREEE (reference sequence). The V and J ends lost 4 bases and 9 bases, in that order; junction bases with no gene match: 8. The CDR3 DNA reads as TGTGCCAGCAGCCCCGGGACAGGGTGGGGTTCACCCCTCCACTTT. Translation gives CASSPGTGWGSPLHF.

The chain joins TRBV5-1 to TRBJ2-1, with D hard to call. Per germline, CDR1 SGHRS and CDR2 YFSETQ. Trimming took off 1 base at V and 2 bases at J, with 10 bases between the two ends. The CDR3 is 15 residues long. The CDR3 here is CASSLRSGPYNEQFF. In DNA, the CDR3 is TGCGCCAGCAGCTTGAGGTCGGGCCCCTACAATGAGCAGTTCTTC.

The chain is built from TRBV7-9 and TRBJ2-5, with a possible D match to TRBD1 (6 bases). The CDR3 runs 15 residues. Trimming took 1 base from V and 0 from J, leaving 9 bases between them. Germline loops: CDR1 SEHNR, CDR2 FQNEAQ (reference sequence). DNA of the CDR3: TGTGCCAGCAGCTTAGGGGACACTTACCAAGAGACCCAGTACTTC. Its protein is CASSLGDTYQETQYF. The full variable domain, in which reference TRBV7-9 and TRBJ2-5 provide the parts outside the CDR3, is DTGVSQNPRHKITKRGQNVTFRCDPISEHNRLYWYRQTLGQGPEFLTYFQNEAQLEKSRLLSDRFSAERPKGSFSTLEIQRTEQGDSAMYLCASSLGDTYQETQYFGPGTRLLVL.

The J gene is TRBJ2-7, the V gene TRBV5-6; D may match TRBD1 or TRBD2 (5 bases each). The V end was cut by 4 bases, the J end by 1 base, with 15 bases between. Germline CDR1 and CDR2: SGHDT and YYEEEE. The CDR3 loop spans 15 amino acids. The CDR3 sequence: CASSKPGRRSYEQYF. DNA for the CDR3: TGTGCCAGCAGCAAGCCGGGACGGAGATCCTACGAGCAGTACTTC.

The rearrangement links TRBV10-2 to TRBJ1-2, with a tentative D call TRBD1 (5 bases). V was pared by 6 bases and J by 3 bases, with 20 bases between. Looked up from germline, CDR1 is WSHSY and CDR2 is SAAADI. The CDR3 sequence is 16 residues long. The CDR3 sequence is CASSPGSDQGYYGYTF. The CDR3 nucleotides are TGCGCCAGCAGCCCAGGGTCCGATCAGGGATACTATGGCTACACCTTC.

In its sample, this clone was seen once. The rearrangement links TRBV19 to TRBJ2-6, with TRBD2 matching over 7 bases. The J segment lost 0 bases and the V segment lost 6 bases, leaving 2 bases of the junction unmatched. CDR1 is LNHDA, CDR2 SQIVND, per germline (reference sequence). This CDR3 contains 15 residues. The DNA of the CDR3 is TGTGCCAGTAGATCGGGGGGCTCTGGGGCCAACGTCCTGACTTTC. It codes for CASRSGGSGANVLTF.

The chain joins TRBV6-1 to TRBJ1-2; tentative D call: TRBD1 (5 bases). Germline V CDR1 and CDR2: MNHNS, SASEGT. V was shortened by 4 bases and J by 7 bases, with 13 bases between the two germline ends. This CDR3 contains 13 residues. CDR3 DNA sequence: TGTGCCAGCAGTGCCGGGACCAGTGTTGGCTACACCTTC. Residues: CASSAGTSVGYTF.